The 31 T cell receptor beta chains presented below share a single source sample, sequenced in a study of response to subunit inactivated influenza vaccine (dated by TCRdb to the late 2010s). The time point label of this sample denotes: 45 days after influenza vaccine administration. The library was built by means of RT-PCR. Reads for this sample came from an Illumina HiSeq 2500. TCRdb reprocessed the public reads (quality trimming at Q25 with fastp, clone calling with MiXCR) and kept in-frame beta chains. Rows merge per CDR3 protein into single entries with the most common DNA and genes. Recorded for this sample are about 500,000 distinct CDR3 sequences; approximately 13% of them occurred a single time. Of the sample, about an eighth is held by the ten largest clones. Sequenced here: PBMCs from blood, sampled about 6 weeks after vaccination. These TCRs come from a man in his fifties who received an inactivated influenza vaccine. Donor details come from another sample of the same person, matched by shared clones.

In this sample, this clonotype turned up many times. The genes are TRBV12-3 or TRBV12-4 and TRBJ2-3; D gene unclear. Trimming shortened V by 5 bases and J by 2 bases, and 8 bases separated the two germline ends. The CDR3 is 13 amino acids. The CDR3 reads CASSLSSTDTQYF. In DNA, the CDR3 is TGTGCCAGCAGTCTCTCCTCCACAGATACGCAGTATTTT.

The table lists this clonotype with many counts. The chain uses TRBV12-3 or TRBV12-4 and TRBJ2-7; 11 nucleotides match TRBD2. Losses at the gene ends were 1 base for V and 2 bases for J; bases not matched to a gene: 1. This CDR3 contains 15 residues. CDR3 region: CASSLGSGGAYEQYF. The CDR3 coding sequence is TGTGCCAGCAGTTTAGGTAGCGGGGGGGCCTACGAGCAGTACTTC.

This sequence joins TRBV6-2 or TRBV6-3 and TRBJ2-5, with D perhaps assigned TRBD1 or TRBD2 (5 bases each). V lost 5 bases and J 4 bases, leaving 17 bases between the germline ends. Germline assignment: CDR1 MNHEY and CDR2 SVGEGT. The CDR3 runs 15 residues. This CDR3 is CASSDPREGGETQYF. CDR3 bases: TGTGCCAGCAGTGACCCCAGGGAAGGAGGAGAGACCCAGTACTTC.

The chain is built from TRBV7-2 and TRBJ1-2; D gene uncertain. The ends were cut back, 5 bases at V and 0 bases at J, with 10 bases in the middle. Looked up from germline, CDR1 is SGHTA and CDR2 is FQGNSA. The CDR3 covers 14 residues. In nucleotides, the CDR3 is TGTGCCAGCAGCCCCCTGGGAGCTAACTATGGCTACACCTTC. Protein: CASSPLGANYGYTF.

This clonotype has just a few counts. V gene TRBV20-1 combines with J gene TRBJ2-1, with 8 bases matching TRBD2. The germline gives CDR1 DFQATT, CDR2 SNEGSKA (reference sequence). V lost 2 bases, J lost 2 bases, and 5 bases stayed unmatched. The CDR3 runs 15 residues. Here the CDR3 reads CSARPSGRPYNEQFF. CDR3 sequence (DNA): TGCAGTGCTAGACCCAGCGGGAGACCCTACAATGAGCAGTTCTTC.

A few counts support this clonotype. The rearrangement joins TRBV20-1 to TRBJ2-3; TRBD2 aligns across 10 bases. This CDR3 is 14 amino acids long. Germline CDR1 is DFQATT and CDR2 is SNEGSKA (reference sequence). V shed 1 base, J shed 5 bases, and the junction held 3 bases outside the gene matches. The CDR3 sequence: CSARVEREGDTQYF. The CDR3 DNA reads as TGCAGTGCTAGAGTTGAGCGGGAGGGAGATACGCAGTATTTT.

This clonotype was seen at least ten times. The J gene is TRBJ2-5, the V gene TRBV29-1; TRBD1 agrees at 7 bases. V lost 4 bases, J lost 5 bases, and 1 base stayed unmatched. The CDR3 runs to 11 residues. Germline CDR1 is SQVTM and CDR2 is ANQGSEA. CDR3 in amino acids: CSVATGETQYF. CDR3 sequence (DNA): TGCAGCGTTGCGACAGGGGAGACCCAGTACTTC.

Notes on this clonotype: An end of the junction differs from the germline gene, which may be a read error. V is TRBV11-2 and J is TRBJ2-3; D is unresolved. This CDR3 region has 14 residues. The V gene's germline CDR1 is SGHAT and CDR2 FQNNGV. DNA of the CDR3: TGTGCCAGCAGCTTCACCCCGGGCACATATACGCAGTATTTT. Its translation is CASSFTPGTYTQYF.

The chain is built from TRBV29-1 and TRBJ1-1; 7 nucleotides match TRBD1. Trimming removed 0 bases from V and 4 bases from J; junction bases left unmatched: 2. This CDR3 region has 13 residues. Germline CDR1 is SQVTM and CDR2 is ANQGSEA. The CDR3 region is CSVEEQGGTEAFF. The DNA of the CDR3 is TGCAGCGTTGAAGAGCAGGGGGGCACTGAAGCTTTCTTT.

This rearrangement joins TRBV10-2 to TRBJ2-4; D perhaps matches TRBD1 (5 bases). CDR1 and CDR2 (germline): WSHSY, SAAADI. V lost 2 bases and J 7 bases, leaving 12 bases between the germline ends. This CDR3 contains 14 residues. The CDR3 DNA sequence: TGCGCCAGCAGTGAGGACAGTATGGAGAACATTCAGTACTTC. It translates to CASSEDSMENIQYF.

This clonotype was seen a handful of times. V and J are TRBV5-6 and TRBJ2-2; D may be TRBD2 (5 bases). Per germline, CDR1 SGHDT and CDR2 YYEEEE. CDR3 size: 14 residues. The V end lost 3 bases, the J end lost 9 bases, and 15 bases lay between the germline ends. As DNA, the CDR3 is TGTGCCAGCAGCTCGGAATACGGGGAGCGGGAGCTGTTTTTT. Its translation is CASSSEYGERELFF.

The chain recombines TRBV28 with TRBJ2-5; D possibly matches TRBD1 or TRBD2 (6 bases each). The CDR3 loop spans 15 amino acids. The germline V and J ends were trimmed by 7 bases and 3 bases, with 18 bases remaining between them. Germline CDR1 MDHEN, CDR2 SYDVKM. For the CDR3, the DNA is TGTGCCAGCAACTTATATACAGGGAGGAAAGAGACCCAGTACTTC. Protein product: CASNLYTGRKETQYF.

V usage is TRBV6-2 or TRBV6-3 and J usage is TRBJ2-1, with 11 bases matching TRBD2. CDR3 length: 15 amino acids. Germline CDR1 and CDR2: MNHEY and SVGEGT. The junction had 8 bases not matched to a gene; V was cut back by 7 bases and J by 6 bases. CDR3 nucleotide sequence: TGTGCCAGCAAAATAGCGGGAGGGCCGGGCAATGAGCAGTTCTTC. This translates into CASKIAGGPGNEQFF.

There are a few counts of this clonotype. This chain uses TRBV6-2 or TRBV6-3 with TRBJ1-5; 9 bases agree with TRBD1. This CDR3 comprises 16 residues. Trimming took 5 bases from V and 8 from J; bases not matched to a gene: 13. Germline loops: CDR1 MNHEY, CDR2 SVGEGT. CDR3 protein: CASSPKTGGGQEPQHF. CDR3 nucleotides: TGTGCCAGCAGTCCAAAAACAGGGGGCGGGCAGGAGCCCCAGCATTTT.

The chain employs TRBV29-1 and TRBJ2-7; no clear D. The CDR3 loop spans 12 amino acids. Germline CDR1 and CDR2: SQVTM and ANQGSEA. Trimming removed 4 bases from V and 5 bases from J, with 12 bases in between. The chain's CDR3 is CSVGLGKDEQYF. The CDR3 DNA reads TGCAGCGTTGGTCTTGGGAAGGACGAGCAGTACTTC.

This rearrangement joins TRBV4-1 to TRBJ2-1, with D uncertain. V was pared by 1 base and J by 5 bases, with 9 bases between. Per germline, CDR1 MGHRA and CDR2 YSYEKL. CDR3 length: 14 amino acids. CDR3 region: CASSQVGLNNEQFF. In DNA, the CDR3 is TGCGCCAGCAGCCAAGTAGGTCTGAACAATGAGCAGTTCTTC.

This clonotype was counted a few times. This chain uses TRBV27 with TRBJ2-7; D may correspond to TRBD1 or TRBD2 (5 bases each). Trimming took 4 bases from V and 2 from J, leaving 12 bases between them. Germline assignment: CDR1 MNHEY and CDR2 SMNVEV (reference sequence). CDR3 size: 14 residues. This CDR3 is CASSWGTSPYEQYF. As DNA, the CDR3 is TGTGCCAGCAGTTGGGGGACGTCACCCTACGAGCAGTACTTC.

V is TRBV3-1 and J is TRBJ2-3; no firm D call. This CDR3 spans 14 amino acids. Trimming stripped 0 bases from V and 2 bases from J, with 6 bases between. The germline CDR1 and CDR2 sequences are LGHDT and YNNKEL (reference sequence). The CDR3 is CASSQEKDTDTQYF. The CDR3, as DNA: TGTGCCAGCAGCCAAGAGAAGGACACAGATACGCAGTATTTT.

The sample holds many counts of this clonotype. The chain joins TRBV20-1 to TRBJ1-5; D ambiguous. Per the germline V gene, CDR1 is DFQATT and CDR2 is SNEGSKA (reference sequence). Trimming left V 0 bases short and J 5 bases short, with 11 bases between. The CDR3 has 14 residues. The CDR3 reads CSARDQGGYQPQHF. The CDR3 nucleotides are TGCAGTGCTAGAGATCAAGGCGGCTATCAGCCCCAGCATTTT.

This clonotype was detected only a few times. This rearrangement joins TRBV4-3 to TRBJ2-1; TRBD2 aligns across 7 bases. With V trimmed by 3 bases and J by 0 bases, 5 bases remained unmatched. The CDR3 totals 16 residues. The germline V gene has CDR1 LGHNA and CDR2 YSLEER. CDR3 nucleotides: TGCGCCAGCAGCCATTTAGCGGGCAGCTCCTACAATGAGCAGTTCTTC. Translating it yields CASSHLAGSSYNEQFF.

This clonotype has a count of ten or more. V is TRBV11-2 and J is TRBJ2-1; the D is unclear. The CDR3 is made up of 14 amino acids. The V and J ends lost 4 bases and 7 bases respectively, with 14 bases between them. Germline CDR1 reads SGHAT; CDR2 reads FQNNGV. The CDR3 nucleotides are TGTGCCAGCAGCTCCCTTAAATTTCGGAATGAGCAGTTCTTC. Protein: CASSSLKFRNEQFF.

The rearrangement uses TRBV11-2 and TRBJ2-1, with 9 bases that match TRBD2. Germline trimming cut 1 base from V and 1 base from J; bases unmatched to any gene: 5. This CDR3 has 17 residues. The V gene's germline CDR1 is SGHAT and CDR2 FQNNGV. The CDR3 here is CASSLVASGMSYNEQFF. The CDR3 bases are TGTGCCAGCAGCTTAGTGGCTAGCGGGATGTCCTACAATGAGCAGTTCTTC. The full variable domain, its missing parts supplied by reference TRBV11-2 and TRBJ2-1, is EAGVAQSPRYKIIEKRQSVAFWCNPISGHATLYWYQQILGQGPKLLIQFQNNGVVDDSQLPKDRFSAERLKGVDSTLKIQPAKLEDSAVYLCASSLVASGMSYNEQFFGPGTRLTVL.

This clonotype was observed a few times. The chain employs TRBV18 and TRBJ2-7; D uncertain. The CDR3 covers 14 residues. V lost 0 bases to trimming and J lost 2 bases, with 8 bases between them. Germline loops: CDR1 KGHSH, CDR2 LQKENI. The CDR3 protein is CASSPPNSPYEQYF. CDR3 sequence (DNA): TGTGCCAGCTCACCACCCAACAGCCCCTACGAGCAGTACTTC. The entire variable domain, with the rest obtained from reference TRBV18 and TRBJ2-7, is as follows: NAGVMQNPRHLVRRRGQEARLRCSPMKGHSHVYWYRQLPEEGLKFMVYLQKENIIDESGMPKERFSAEFPKEGPSILRIQQVVRGDSAAYFCASSPPNSPYEQYFGPGTRLTVT.

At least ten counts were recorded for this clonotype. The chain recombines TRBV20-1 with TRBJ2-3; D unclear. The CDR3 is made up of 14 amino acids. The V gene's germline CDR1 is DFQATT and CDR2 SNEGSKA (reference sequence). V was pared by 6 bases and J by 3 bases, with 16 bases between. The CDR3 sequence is CSAPARLITDTQYF. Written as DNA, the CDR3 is TGCAGTGCCCCCGCCCGCCTAATAACAGATACGCAGTATTTT.

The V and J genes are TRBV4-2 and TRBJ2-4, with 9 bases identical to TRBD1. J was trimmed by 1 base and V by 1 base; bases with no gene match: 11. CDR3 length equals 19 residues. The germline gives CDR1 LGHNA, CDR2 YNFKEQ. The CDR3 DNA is TGTGCCAGCAGCCAAGCCCACGGACAGGGGATGGGTGCCAAAAACATTCAGTACTTC. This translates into CASSQAHGQGMGAKNIQYF.

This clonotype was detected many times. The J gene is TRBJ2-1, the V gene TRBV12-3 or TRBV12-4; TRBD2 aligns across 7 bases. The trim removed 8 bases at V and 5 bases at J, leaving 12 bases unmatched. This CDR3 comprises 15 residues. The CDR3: CASVIGGSPHNEQFF. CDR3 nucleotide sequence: TGTGCCAGCGTGATCGGGGGGTCTCCTCACAATGAGCAGTTCTTC.

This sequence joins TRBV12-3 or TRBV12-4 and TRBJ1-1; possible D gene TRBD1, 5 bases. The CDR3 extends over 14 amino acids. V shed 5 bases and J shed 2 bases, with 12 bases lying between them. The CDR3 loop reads CASSPLGHNTEAFF. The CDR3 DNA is TGTGCCAGCAGTCCGCTAGGACACAACACTGAAGCTTTCTTT.

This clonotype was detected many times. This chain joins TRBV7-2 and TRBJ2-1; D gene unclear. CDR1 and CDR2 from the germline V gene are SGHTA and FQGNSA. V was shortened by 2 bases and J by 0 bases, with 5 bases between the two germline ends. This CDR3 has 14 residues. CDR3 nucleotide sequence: TGTGCCAGCAGCTTATACGTCTCCTACAATGAGCAGTTCTTC. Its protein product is CASSLYVSYNEQFF.

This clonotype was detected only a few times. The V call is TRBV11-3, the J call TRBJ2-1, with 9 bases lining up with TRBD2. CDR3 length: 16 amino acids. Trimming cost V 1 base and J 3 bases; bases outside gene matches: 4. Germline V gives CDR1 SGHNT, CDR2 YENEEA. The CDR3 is CASSLGNSGGYNEQFF. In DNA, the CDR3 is TGTGCCAGCAGCTTAGGTAATAGCGGGGGCTACAATGAGCAGTTCTTC.

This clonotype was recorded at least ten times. CDR3 residues: CASSLDLKGEAFF. The DNA of the CDR3 is TGTGCCAGCAGCTTAGATTTAAAAGGTGAAGCTTTCTTT. The chain employs TRBV7-9 and TRBJ1-1; D call uncertain. Germline loops: CDR1 SEHNR, CDR2 FQNEAQ (reference sequence). CDR3 length: 13 residues. V dropped 1 base and J dropped 7 bases, with 10 bases sitting between them.

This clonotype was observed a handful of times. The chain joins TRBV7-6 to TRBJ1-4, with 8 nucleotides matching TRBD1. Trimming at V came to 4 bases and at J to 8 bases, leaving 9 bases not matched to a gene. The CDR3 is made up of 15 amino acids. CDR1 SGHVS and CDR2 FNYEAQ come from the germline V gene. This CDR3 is CASSSFGQGGEKLFF. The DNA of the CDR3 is TGTGCCAGCAGCTCCTTCGGACAGGGTGGCGAAAAACTGTTTTTT.